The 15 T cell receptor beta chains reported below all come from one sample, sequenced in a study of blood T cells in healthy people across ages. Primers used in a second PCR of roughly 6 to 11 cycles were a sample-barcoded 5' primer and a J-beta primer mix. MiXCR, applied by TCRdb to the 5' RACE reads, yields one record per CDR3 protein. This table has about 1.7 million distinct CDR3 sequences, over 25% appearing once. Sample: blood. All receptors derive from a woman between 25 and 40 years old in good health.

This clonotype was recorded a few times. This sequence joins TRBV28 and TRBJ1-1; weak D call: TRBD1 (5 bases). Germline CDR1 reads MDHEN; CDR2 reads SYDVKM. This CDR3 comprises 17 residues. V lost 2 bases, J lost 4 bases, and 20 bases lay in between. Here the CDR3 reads CASSLPAGFVSSTEAFF. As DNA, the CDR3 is TGTGCCAGCAGTTTACCCGCAGGGTTTGTATCAAGCACTGAAGCTTTCTTT.

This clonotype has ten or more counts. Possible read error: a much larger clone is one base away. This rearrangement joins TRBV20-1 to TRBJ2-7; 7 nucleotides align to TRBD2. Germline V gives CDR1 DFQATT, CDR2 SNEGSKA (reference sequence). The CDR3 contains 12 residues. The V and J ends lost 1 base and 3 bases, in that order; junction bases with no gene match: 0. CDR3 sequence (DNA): TGCAGTGCTAGAGGGGGGGGCTACGAGCAGTACTTC. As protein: CSARGGGYEQYF.

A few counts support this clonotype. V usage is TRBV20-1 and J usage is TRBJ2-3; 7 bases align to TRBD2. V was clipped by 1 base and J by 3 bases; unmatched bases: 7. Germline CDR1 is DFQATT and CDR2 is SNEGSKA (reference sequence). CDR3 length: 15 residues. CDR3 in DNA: TGCAGTGCTAGAGTTGCGGGGGTTCGAACAGATACGCAGTATTTT. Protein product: CSARVAGVRTDTQYF.

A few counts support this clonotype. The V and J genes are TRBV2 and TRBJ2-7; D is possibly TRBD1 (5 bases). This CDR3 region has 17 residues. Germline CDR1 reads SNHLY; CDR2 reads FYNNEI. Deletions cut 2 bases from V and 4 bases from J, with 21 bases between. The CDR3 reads CASSERSVRVPLYEQYF. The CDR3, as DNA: TGTGCCAGCAGTGAACGGAGCGTCAGGGTCCCCCTTTACGAGCAGTACTTC.

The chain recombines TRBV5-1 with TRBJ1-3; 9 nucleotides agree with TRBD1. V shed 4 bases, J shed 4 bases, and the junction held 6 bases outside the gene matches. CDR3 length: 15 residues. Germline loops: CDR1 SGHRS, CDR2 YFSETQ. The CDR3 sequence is CASSRRTGAGNTIYF. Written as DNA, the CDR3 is TGCGCCAGCAGCCGGAGGACAGGGGCAGGAAACACCATATATTTT.

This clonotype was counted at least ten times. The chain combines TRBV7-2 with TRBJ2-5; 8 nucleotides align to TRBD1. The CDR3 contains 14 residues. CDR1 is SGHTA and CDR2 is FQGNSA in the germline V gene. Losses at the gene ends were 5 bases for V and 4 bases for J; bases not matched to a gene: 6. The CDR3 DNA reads TGTGCCAGCAGCCACCCTGGACAGGGAGAGACCCAGTACTTC. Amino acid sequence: CASSHPGQGETQYF.

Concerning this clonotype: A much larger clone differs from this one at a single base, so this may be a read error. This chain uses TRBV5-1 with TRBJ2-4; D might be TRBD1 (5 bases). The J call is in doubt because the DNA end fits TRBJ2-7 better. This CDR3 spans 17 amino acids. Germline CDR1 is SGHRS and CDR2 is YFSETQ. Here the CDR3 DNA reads TGCGCCAGCAGCCTATCCGTCGGCGCGACAGTCGGCTACGAGCAGTACTTC. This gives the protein CASSLSVGATVGYEQYF.

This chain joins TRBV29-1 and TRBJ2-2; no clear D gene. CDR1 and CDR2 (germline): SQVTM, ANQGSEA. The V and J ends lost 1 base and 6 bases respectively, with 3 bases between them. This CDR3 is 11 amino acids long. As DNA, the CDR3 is TGCAGCGTTGAAGGGGCCGGGGAGCTGTTTTTT. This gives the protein CSVEGAGELFF.

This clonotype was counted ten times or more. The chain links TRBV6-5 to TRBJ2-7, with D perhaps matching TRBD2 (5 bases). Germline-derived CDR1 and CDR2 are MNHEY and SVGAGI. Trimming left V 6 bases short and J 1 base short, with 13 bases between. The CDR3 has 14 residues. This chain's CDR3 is CASRGNGESYEQYF. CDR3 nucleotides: TGTGCCAGCAGGGGGAACGGGGAATCCTACGAGCAGTACTTC.

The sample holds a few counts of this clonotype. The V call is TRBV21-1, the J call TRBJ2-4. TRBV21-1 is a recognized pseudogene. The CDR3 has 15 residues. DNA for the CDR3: TGTGCCAGCAGCAAAGTAGCCTCATTGCCAAACATTCAGTACTTC. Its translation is CASSKVASLPNIQYF.

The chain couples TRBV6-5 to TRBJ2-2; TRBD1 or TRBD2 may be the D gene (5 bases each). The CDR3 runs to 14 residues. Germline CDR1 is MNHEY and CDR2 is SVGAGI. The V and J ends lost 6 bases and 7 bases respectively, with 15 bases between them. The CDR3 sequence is CASSRQGVGGELFF. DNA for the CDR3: TGTGCCAGCAGCCGCCAGGGAGTTGGCGGGGAGCTGTTTTTT.

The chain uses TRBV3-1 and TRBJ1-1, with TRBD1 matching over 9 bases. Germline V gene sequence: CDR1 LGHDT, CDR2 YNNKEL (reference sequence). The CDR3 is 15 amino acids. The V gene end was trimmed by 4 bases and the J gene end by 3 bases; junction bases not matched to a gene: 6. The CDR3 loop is CASSLGTGSDTEAFF. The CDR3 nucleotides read TGTGCCAGCAGCCTGGGGACAGGGTCCGACACTGAAGCTTTCTTT. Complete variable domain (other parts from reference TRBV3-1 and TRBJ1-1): DTAVSQTPKYLVTQMGNDKSIKCEQNLGHDTMYWYKQDSKKFLKIMFSYNNKELIINETVPNRFSPKSPDKAHLNLHINSLELGDSAVYFCASSLGTGSDTEAFFGQGTRLTVV.

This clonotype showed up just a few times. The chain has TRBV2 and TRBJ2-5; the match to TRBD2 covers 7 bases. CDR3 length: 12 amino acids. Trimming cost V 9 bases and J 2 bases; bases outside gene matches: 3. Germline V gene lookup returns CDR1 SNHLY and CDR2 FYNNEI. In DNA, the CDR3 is TGTGCCAGTACTAGCGTACAAGAGACCCAGTACTTC. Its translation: CASTSVQETQYF.

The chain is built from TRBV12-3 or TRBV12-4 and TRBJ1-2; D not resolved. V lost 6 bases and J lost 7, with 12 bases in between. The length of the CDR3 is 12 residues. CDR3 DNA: TGTGCCAGCAGGACCTGGGAGGGTGGCTACACCTTC. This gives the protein CASRTWEGGYTF.

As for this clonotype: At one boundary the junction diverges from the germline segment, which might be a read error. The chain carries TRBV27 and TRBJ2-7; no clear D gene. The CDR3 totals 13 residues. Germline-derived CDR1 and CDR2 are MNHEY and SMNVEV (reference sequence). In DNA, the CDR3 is TGTACCAGCAGTTTAACGGCTTCCTACGAGCAGTACTTC. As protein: CTSSLTASYEQYF.